Sequencing of this T cell receptor beta chain was carried out in a study of PD-1 blockade in classical Hodgkin lymphoma. In this sample, this clone turned up once. There was relapse after autologous stem cell transplantation in every patient, and there was variation in brentuximab vedotin exposure. Starting with thawed PBMCs, CD4+ T cells were purified by magnetic negative selection. Method: immunoSEQ multiplex PCR; TCRdb's copy keeps in-frame clones and lacks some. The profile shows 9,900 or so clones, around three quarters of them singletons. There are 15 residues in the CDR3. Germline-derived CDR1 and CDR2 are SGHNT and YENEEA. V was pared by 5 bases and J by 5 bases, with 12 bases of the junction left unmatched.

The source was CD4+ T cells from blood, collected at baseline. The rearrangement links TRBV11-3 to TRBJ2-7; TRBD1 matches 7 bases. The TCR was taken from a human donor with classical Hodgkin lymphoma. DNA for the CDR3: TGTGCCAGCAGCCTAGGAAGGGGACAGATCGACGAGCAGTACTTC. Translating gives CASSLGRGQIDEQYF.